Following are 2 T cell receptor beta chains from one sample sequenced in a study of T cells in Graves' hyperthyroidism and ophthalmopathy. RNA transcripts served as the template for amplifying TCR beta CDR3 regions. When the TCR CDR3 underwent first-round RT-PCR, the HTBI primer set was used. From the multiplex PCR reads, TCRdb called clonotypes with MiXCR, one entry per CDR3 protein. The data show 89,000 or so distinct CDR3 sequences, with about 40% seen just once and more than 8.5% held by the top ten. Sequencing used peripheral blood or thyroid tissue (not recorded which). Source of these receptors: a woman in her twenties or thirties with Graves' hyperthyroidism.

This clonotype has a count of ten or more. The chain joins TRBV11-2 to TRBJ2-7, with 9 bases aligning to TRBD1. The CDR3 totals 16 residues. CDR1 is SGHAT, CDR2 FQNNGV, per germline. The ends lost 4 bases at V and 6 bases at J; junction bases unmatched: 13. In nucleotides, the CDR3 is TGTGCCAGCAGCTCAAAACAGGGGGCTCTCGAGGGCGAGCAGTACTTC. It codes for CASSSKQGALEGEQYF.

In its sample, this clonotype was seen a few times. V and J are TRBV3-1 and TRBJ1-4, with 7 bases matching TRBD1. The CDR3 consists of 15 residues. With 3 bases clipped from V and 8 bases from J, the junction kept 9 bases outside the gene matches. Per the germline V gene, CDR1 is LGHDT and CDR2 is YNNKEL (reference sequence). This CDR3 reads CASSQERGLGEKLFF. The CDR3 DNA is TGTGCCAGCAGCCAGGAAAGGGGGCTCGGAGAAAAACTGTTTTTT.